This T cell receptor beta chain was recovered during a study of regulatory T cells in long-lasting Graves disease. Concerning this clonotype: Its antigen is unknown.

Study results and limitations: Persistent disease showed a preference for TRBV28, TRBJ1-2 and TRBJ2-5.

Construction of the TCR beta libraries employed iRepertoire HTBI primers in conjunction with Arm-PCR of CDR3 regions. A single record per CDR3 protein comes from TCRdb applying MiXCR to the multiplex PCR reads. The data hold roughly 400,000 distinct CDR3 sequences, with over 12% observed a single time. Stated time point: newly diagnosed GD, antithyroid drugs for less than 3 months. RNA extracted from PBMCs served as the sequencing template. Trimming took off 4 bases at V and 2 bases at J, with 13 bases between the two ends. CDR1 LNHNV and CDR2 YYDKDF come from the germline V gene (reference sequence). This CDR3 comprises 15 residues. These data also formed part of another study, on T cells in Graves' hyperthyroidism and ophthalmopathy.

The sequencing here drew on peripheral blood mononuclear cells (PBMCs), taken at new diagnosis, from a patient treated with antithyroid drugs. The chain uses TRBV15 and TRBJ2-3; tentatively, D is TRBD2 (6 bases). The clonotype was recovered from a middle-aged woman with Graves disease. The CDR3 is CATSTTRFFTDTQYF. CDR3 in DNA: TGTGCCACCAGCACGACTAGGTTCTTCACAGATACGCAGTATTTT. Based on the CDR3 plus reference TRBV15 and TRBJ2-3, the full variable domain is DAMVIQNPRYQVTQFGKPVTLSCSQTLNHNVMYWYQQKSSQAPKLLFHYYDKDFNNEADTPDNFQSRRPNTSFCFLDIRSPGLGDTAMYLCATSTTRFFTDTQYFGPGTRLTVL.